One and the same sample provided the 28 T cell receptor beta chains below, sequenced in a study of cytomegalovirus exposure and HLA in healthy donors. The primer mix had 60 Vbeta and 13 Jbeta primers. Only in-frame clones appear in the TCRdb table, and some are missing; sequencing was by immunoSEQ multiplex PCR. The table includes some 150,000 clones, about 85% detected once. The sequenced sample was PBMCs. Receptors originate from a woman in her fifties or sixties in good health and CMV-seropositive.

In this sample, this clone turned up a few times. CDR3 region: CASSTGGTGGAGYGYTF. The CDR3 DNA reads as TGTGCCAGCTCAACCGGTGGGACAGGGGGCGCTGGCTATGGCTACACCTTC. The chain couples TRBV18 to TRBJ1-2; 12 positions match TRBD1. The CDR3 runs to 17 residues. V lost 5 bases, J lost 4 bases, and 11 bases stayed unmatched. CDR1 and CDR2 (germline): KGHSH, LQKENI.

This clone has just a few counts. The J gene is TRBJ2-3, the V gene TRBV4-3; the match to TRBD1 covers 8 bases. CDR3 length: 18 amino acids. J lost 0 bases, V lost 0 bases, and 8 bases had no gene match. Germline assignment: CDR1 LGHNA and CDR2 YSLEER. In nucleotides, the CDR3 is TGCGCCAGCAGCCAAGAAATCCACAGGGGGACTAGCACAGATACGCAGTATTTT. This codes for CASSQEIHRGTSTDTQYF.

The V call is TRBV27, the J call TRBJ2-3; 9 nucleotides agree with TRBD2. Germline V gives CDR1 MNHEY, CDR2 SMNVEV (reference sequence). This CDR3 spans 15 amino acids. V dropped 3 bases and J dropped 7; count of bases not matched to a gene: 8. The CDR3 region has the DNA TGTGCCAGCAGTTTGACTAGCGGCCTATTAAATACGCAGTATTTT. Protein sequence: CASSLTSGLLNTQYF.

This chain's CDR3 is CASMGLGPGEQYF. CDR3 nucleotides: TGTGCCAGTATGGGACTGGGACCCGGAGAGCAGTACTTC. This rearrangement joins TRBV19 to TRBJ2-7; weak D call: TRBD2 (6 bases). CDR1 is LNHDA, CDR2 SQIVND, per germline (reference sequence). V was clipped by 7 bases and J by 7 bases, with 17 bases between them. This CDR3 spans 13 amino acids. The whole variable domain, filled in from reference TRBV19 and TRBJ2-7, reads DGGITQSPKYLFRKEGQNVTLSCEQNLNHDAMYWYRQDPGQGLRLIYYSQIVNDFQKGDIAEGYSVSREKKESFPLTVTSAQKNPTAFYLCASMGLGPGEQYFGPGTRLTVT.

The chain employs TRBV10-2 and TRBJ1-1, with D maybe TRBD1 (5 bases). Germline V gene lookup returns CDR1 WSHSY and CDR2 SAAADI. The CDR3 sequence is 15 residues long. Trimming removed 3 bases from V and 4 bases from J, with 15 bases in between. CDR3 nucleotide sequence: TGCGCCAGCAGTGACGGAGGGTCTGGGACCACTGAAGCTTTCTTT. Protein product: CASSDGGSGTTEAFF.

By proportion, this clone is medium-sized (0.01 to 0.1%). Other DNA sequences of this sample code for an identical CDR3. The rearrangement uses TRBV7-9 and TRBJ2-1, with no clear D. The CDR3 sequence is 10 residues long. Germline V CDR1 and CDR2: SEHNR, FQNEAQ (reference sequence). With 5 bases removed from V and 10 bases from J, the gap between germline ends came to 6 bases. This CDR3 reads CASSPREQFF. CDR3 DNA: TGTGCCAGCAGCCCCCGGGAGCAGTTCTTC.

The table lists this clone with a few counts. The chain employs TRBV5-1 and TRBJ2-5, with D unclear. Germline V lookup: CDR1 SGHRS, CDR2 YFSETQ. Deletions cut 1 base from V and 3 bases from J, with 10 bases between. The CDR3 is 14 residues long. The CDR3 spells CASSLYSGEETQYF. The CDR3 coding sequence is TGCGCCAGCAGCTTGTATTCTGGAGAAGAGACCCAGTACTTC.

CDR3 amino acids: CASSSIYEQYF. CDR3 DNA: TGTGCCAGCAGCTCAATCTACGAGCAGTACTTC. The chain carries TRBV7-9 and TRBJ2-7, with D uncertain. V shed 4 bases and J shed 3 bases, with 4 bases lying between them. Germline V lookup: CDR1 SEHNR, CDR2 FQNEAQ (reference sequence). This CDR3 has 11 residues.

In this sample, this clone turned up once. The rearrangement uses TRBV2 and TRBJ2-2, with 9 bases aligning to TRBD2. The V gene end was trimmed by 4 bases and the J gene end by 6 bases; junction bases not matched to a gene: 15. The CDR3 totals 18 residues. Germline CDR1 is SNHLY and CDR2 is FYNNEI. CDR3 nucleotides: TGTGCCAGCAGTGCATATCCCCCAACTAGCGGGTCCCCCGGGGAGCTGTTTTTT. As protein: CASSAYPPTSGSPGELFF. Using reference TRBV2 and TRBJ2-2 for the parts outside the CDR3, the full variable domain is EPEVTQTPSHQVTQMGQEVILRCVPISNHLYFYWYRQILGQKVEFLVSFYNNEISEKSEIFDDQFSVERPDGSNFTLKIRSTKLEDSAMYFCASSAYPPTSGSPGELFFGEGSRLTVL.

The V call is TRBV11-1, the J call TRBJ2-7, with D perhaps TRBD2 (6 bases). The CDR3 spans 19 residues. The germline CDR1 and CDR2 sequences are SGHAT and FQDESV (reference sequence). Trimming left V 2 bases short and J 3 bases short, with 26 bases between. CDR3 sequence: CASSLLRLTRVGGDYEQYF. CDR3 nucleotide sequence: TGTGCCAGCAGCTTATTAAGGTTGACCAGGGTCGGGGGAGACTACGAGCAGTACTTC.

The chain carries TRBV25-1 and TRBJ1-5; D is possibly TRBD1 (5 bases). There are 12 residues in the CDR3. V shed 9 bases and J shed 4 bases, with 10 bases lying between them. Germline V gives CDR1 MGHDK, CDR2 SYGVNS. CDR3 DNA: TGTGCCAGTGGGGAGGGGAATCAGCCCCAGCATTTT. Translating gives CASGEGNQPQHF.

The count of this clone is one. In nucleotides, the CDR3 is TGTGCCAGCAGTCCTAACAGGGGGGAGCCCCAGTACTTC. Translated: CASSPNRGEPQYF. The chain is built from TRBV7-6 and TRBJ2-5; 8 nucleotides match TRBD1. This CDR3 has 13 residues. V lost 6 bases, J lost 9 bases, and 9 bases stayed unmatched. Germline V gives CDR1 SGHVS, CDR2 FNYEAQ. The full variable domain, its missing parts supplied by reference TRBV7-6 and TRBJ2-5, is GAGVSQSPRYKVTKRGQDVALRCDPISGHVSLYWYRQALGQGPEFLTYFNYEAQQDKSGLPNDRFSAERPEGSISTLTIQRTEQRDSAMYRCASSPNRGEPQYFGPGTRLLVL.

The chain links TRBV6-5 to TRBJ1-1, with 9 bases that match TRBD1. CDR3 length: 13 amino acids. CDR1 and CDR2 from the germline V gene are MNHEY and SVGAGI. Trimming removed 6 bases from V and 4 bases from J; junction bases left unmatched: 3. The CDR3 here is CASSTGGGTEAFF. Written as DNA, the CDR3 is TGTGCCAGCAGCACAGGGGGCGGCACTGAAGCTTTCTTT.

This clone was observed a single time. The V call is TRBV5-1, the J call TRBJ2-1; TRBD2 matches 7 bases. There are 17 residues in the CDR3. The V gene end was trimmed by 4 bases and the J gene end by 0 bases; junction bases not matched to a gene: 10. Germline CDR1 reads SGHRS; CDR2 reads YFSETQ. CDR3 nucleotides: TGCGCCAGCAGCCCTACGGCTGGCGGGAGCTCCTACAATGAGCAGTTCTTC. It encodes CASSPTAGGSSYNEQFF.

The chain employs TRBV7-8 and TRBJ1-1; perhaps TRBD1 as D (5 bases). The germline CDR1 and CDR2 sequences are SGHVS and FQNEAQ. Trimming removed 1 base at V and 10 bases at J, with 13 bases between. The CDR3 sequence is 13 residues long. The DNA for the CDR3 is TGTGCCAGCAGCTTAGTGTGGAGGGGATCAGCTTTCTTT. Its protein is CASSLVWRGSAFF.

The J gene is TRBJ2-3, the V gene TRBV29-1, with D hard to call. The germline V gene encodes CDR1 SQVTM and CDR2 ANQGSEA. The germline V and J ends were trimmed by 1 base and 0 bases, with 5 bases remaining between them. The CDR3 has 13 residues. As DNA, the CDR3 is TGCAGCGTTGAAGGGCACAGCACAGATACGCAGTATTTT. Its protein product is CSVEGHSTDTQYF.

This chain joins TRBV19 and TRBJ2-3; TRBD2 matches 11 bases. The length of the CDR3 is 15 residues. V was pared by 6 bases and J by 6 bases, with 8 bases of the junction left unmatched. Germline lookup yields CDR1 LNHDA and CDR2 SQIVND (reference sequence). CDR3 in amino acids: CASRTLAGGADTQYF. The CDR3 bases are TGTGCCAGTAGGACCCTAGCGGGAGGCGCTGATACGCAGTATTTT.

The CDR3 spells CASSLPPQGYEQYF. In nucleotides, the CDR3 is TGTGCCAGCAGCTTACCCCCCCAGGGGTACGAGCAGTACTTC. The rearrangement joins TRBV7-6 to TRBJ2-7; weak D call: TRBD1 (6 bases). Germline V gives CDR1 SGHVS, CDR2 FNYEAQ. Trimming removed 2 bases from V and 4 bases from J, with 12 bases in between. This CDR3 spans 14 amino acids.

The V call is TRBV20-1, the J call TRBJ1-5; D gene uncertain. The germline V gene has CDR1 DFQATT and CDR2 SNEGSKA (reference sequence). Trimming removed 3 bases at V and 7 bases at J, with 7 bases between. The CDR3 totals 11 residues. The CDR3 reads CSASAGQPQHF. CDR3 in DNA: TGCAGTGCTAGCGCGGGGCAGCCCCAGCATTTT.

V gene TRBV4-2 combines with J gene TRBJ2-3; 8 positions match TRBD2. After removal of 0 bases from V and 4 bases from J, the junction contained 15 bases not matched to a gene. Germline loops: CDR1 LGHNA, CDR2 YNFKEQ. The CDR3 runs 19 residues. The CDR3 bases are TGTGCCAGCAGCCAAGATGGGGATTACCGGGGGGGCCTACCAGATACGCAGTATTTT. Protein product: CASSQDGDYRGGLPDTQYF.

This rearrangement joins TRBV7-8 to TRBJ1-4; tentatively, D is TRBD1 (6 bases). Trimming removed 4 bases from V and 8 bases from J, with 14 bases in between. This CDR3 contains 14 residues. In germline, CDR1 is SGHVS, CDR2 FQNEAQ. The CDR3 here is CASSSDRTEEKLFF. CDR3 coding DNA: TGTGCCAGCAGCTCAGACCGGACAGAGGAAAAACTGTTTTTT.

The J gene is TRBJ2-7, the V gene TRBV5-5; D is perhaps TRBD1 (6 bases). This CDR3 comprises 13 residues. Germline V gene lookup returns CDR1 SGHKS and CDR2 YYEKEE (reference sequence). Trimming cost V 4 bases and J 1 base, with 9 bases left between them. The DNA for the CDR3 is TGTGCCAGCAGCGGGGGCCCTTCCTACGAGCAGTACTTC. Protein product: CASSGGPSYEQYF.

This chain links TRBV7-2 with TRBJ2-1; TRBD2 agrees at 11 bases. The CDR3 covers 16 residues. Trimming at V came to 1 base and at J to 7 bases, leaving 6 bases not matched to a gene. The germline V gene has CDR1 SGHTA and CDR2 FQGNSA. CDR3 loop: CASSLVSGLAVNEQFF. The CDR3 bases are TGTGCCAGCAGCTTAGTTTCGGGACTAGCGGTAAATGAGCAGTTCTTC.

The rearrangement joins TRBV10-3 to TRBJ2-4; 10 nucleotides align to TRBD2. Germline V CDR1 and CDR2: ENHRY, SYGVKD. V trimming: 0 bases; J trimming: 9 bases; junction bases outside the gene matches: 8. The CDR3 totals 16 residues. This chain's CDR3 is CAISESGAGGKGIQYF. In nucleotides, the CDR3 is TGTGCCATCAGTGAGTCCGGAGCGGGAGGGAAGGGCATTCAGTACTTC.

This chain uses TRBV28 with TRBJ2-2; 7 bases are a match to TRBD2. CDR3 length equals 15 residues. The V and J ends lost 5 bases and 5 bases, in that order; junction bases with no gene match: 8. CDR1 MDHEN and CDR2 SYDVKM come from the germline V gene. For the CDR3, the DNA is TGTGCCAGCAGTCTATTGGCGGGAGAAACCGGGGAGCTGTTTTTT. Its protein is CASSLLAGETGELFF.

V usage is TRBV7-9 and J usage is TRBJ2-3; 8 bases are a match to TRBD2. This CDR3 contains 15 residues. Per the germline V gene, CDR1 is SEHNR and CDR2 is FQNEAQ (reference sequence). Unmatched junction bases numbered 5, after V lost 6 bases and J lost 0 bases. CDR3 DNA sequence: TGTGCCAGCAGAGGCGGGAGGCCTAGCACAGATACGCAGTATTTT. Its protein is CASRGGRPSTDTQYF.

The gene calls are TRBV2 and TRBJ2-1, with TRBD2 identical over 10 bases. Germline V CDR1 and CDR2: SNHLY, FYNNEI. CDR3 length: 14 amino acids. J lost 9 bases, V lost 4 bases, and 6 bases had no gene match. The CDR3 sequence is CASSGTSGLSEQFF. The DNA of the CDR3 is TGTGCCAGCAGTGGGACTAGCGGATTGAGTGAGCAGTTCTTC.

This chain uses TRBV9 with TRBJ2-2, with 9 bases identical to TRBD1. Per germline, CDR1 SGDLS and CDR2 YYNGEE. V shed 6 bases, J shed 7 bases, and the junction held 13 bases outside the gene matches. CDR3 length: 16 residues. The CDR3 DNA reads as TGTGCCAGCAACCCCACCGGGACAGGGAGGATCGGGGAGCTGTTTTTT. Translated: CASNPTGTGRIGELFF.